The 32 T cell receptor beta chains in this list originate from one sample, sequenced in a study of human thymus T cells. Libraries were prepared by immunoSEQ multiplex PCR; TCRdb keeps only in-frame clonotypes and omits some of them. Here the sample spans fewer than 55,000 clones, approximately 95% being singletons. Sequencing was performed on blood. Receptor source: a boy younger than two with a congenital heart defect but otherwise immunologically healthy.

This rearrangement joins TRBV18 to TRBJ1-1; maybe TRBD1 (5 bases). This CDR3 region has 13 residues. Trimming stripped 4 bases from V and 2 bases from J, with 8 bases between. CDR1 KGHSH and CDR2 LQKENI come from the germline V gene. In DNA form, the CDR3 reads TGTGCCAGCTCACTTGGACAAAACACTGAAGCTTTCTTT. It specifies CASSLGQNTEAFF.

This clone was detected a few times. The rearrangement joins TRBV7-9 to TRBJ1-5; D is unresolved. The CDR3 is 12 residues long. The V end was cut by 8 bases, the J end by 10 bases, with 15 bases between. CDR1 and CDR2 from the germline V gene are SEHNR and FQNEAQ (reference sequence). The CDR3 is CASAYYGRPQHF. DNA of the CDR3: TGTGCCAGCGCTTACTATGGTCGACCCCAGCATTTT.

The chain joins TRBV28 to TRBJ1-2, with 9 bases that match TRBD1. V trimming: 6 bases; J trimming: 8 bases; junction bases outside the gene matches: 4. This CDR3 has 12 residues. Per germline, CDR1 MDHEN and CDR2 SYDVKM. CDR3 sequence (DNA): TGTGCCAGCAGCTCCACAGGGGGCGGCTACACCTTC. Translating it yields CASSSTGGGYTF.

The V call is TRBV2, the J call TRBJ1-4; D is possibly TRBD1 (5 bases). The length of the CDR3 is 13 residues. The germline CDR1 and CDR2 sequences are SNHLY and FYNNEI. Between the trimmed V and J ends, which lost 5 bases and 8 bases, there was a span of 12 bases. The CDR3 DNA reads TGTGCCAGCAGTACTGGACATGAGGAAAAACTGTTTTTT. Its protein is CASSTGHEEKLFF.

The rearrangement links TRBV4-3 to TRBJ1-1; tentative D call: TRBD1 (5 bases). Looked up from germline, CDR1 is LGHNA and CDR2 is YSLEER. The CDR3 extends over 16 amino acids. Trimming took off 3 bases at V and 3 bases at J, with 17 bases between the two ends. The CDR3 DNA reads as TGCGCCAGCAGCCAGTTATTAGGGGCTGGGTACACTGAAGCTTTCTTT. Its protein is CASSQLLGAGYTEAFF.

This chain links TRBV5-1 with TRBJ1-4, with TRBD1 identical over 9 bases. Trimming took 0 bases from V and 10 from J; bases not matched to a gene: 4. Germline CDR1 SGHRS, CDR2 YFSETQ. The CDR3 is 14 amino acids. CDR3 sequence: CASSLAGQGGKLFF. In nucleotides, the CDR3 is TGCGCCAGCAGCTTGGCGGGACAGGGTGGAAAACTGTTTTTT.

This clone was found a few times. As DNA, the CDR3 is TGTGCCATCAGTGAGTCGGGACAGGGAAGTTCACCCCTCCACTTT. It codes for CAISESGQGSSPLHF. This rearrangement joins TRBV10-3 to TRBJ1-6, with 9 bases aligning to TRBD1. Germline loops: CDR1 ENHRY, CDR2 SYGVKD. Germline trimming cut 0 bases from V and 9 bases from J; bases unmatched to any gene: 3. This CDR3 is 15 amino acids long.

The V gene is TRBV7-9, the J gene TRBJ1-6; 7 nucleotides match TRBD1. V lost 1 base to trimming and J lost 9 bases; unmatched junction nucleotides: 0. There are 13 residues in the CDR3. Germline V gene sequence: CDR1 SEHNR, CDR2 FQNEAQ (reference sequence). The CDR3 is CASSLGTGSPLHF. The CDR3 region has the DNA TGTGCCAGCAGCTTAGGGACAGGTTCACCCCTCCACTTT.

The chain couples TRBV5-1 to TRBJ2-2, with D possibly TRBD2 on 5 matching bases. The ends were cut back, 1 base at V and 7 bases at J, with 5 bases in the middle. Germline CDR1 reads SGHRS; CDR2 reads YFSETQ. This CDR3 region has 12 residues. Here the CDR3 reads CASSLRGGELFF. CDR3 DNA sequence: TGCGCCAGCAGCTTGCGGGGCGGGGAGCTGTTTTTT.

This chain's CDR3 is CASSLANRGRRNTIYF. CDR3 DNA sequence: TGTGCCAGCAGCTTAGCGAACAGGGGTCGTCGAAACACCATATATTTT. The chain employs TRBV7-2 and TRBJ1-3; 7 nucleotides align to TRBD1. Trimming removed 0 bases from V and 5 bases from J; junction bases left unmatched: 7. Per germline, CDR1 SGHTA and CDR2 FQGNSA. This CDR3 has 16 residues.

The rearrangement joins TRBV4-2 to TRBJ2-7, with TRBD2 identical over 12 bases. The CDR3 length is 14 residues. Germline V gives CDR1 LGHNA, CDR2 YNFKEQ. The trim removed 4 bases at V and 5 bases at J, leaving 3 bases unmatched. CDR3 region: CASSRTSGVHEQYF. CDR3 nucleotide sequence: TGTGCCAGCAGCCGGACTAGCGGGGTCCACGAGCAGTACTTC.

The chain couples TRBV25-1 to TRBJ1-3; D is ambiguous. In germline, CDR1 is MGHDK, CDR2 SYGVNS. V gave up 2 bases and J gave up 3 bases, with 5 bases separating them. The CDR3 sequence is 13 residues long. The CDR3 sequence is CASSERRGNTIYF. DNA for the CDR3: TGTGCCAGCAGTGAAAGGCGTGGAAACACCATATATTTT.

V gene TRBV30 combines with J gene TRBJ2-7, with D tentatively TRBD1 (6 bases). With 3 bases removed from V and 3 bases from J, the gap between germline ends came to 12 bases. The CDR3 covers 13 residues. CDR1 is GTSNPN and CDR2 is SVGIG in the germline V gene (reference sequence). This CDR3 reads CAWRLGGGYEQYF. The CDR3 nucleotides read TGTGCCTGGAGGCTAGGGGGTGGCTACGAGCAGTACTTC.

This chain uses TRBV14 with TRBJ1-5; D not certain. The CDR3 is 14 amino acids. CDR1 SGHDN and CDR2 FVKESK come from the germline V gene. Trimming stripped 1 base from V and 0 bases from J, with 4 bases between. The CDR3 nucleotides read TGTGCCAGCAGCCAAGGACATAGCAATCAGCCCCAGCATTTT. This translates into CASSQGHSNQPQHF.

The rearrangement links TRBV18 to TRBJ1-1, with D unclear. CDR1 and CDR2 (germline): KGHSH, LQKENI. V lost 2 bases and J lost 2, with 3 bases in between. This CDR3 is built from 12 residues. The CDR3 DNA reads as TGTGCCAGCTCACCAGACAACACTGAAGCTTTCTTT. Its protein product is CASSPDNTEAFF.

The chain uses TRBV7-6 and TRBJ2-3, with TRBD2 identical over 12 bases. The germline V gene has CDR1 SGHVS and CDR2 FNYEAQ. V shed 1 base and J 5 bases; nucleotides not matched to a gene: 4. The CDR3 sequence is 16 residues long. CDR3 region: CASSLGLAGDRDTQYF. In DNA form, the CDR3 reads TGTGCCAGCAGCTTAGGACTAGCGGGGGATAGAGATACGCAGTATTTT. The complete variable domain, with remaining parts taken from reference TRBV7-6 and TRBJ2-3, reads GAGVSQSPRYKVTKRGQDVALRCDPISGHVSLYWYRQALGQGPEFLTYFNYEAQQDKSGLPNDRFSAERPEGSISTLTIQRTEQRDSAMYRCASSLGLAGDRDTQYFGPGTRLTVL.

The chain combines TRBV5-1 with TRBJ2-5; D is ambiguous. Trimming pared 4 bases from V and 3 bases from J, leaving 4 bases between. Looked up from germline, CDR1 is SGHRS and CDR2 is YFSETQ. The CDR3 has 11 amino acids. CDR3 region: CASSAEETQYF. In nucleotides, the CDR3 is TGCGCCAGCAGCGCTGAAGAGACCCAGTACTTC.

This clone was detected only once. The rearrangement uses TRBV10-3 and TRBJ2-5; TRBD1 is a possible D gene (5 bases). Per germline, CDR1 ENHRY and CDR2 SYGVKD. The CDR3 length is 12 residues. The V end was cut by 8 bases, the J end by 5 bases, with 12 bases between. The CDR3 region has the DNA TGTGCCATCGGGCAGGGTGCGGAGACCCAGTACTTC. It yields the protein CAIGQGAETQYF.

This clone has only one observation. This chain connects TRBV27 to TRBJ2-7; D is undetermined. Trimming took 4 bases from V and 7 from J, leaving 11 bases between them. This CDR3 region has 12 residues. Germline assignment: CDR1 MNHEY and CDR2 SMNVEV (reference sequence). The CDR3 DNA sequence: TGTGCCAGCAGTTCCGGCTTGTGGGAGCAGTACTTC. Translating gives CASSSGLWEQYF.

This chain links TRBV7-6 with TRBJ1-6, with TRBD1 matching 7 bases. CDR1 is SGHVS and CDR2 is FNYEAQ in the germline V gene. Trimming removed 5 bases from V and 9 bases from J; junction bases left unmatched: 10. The CDR3 contains 15 residues. The CDR3 region is CASSRSGTASSPLHF. As DNA, the CDR3 is TGTGCCAGCAGCCGTTCCGGGACAGCCAGTTCACCCCTCCACTTT.

The CDR3 DNA reads as TGCGCCAGCAGTGAGTCACAGGGGAGGTCCTACAATGAGCAGTTCTTC. Amino acid sequence: CASSESQGRSYNEQFF. The chain joins TRBV10-1 to TRBJ2-1, with D perhaps TRBD1 (7 bases). The V end was cut by 0 bases, the J end by 1 base, with 10 bases between. From germline, CDR1 is WNHNN and CDR2 SYGVQD (reference sequence). The CDR3 spans 16 residues.

The chain has TRBV30 and TRBJ1-2, with 7 positions matching TRBD1. The CDR3 covers 15 residues. Unmatched junction bases numbered 7, after V lost 2 bases and J lost 1 base. From germline, CDR1 is GTSNPN and CDR2 SVGIG (reference sequence). The DNA for the CDR3 is TGTGCCTGGAGTAGAGACAGGGCGAGTAACTATGGCTACACCTTC. This sequence encodes CAWSRDRASNYGYTF.

This rearrangement joins TRBV12-5 to TRBJ2-7, with D possibly matching TRBD2 (5 bases). This CDR3 has 17 residues. Germline V gene sequence: CDR1 LGHNT, CDR2 FRNRAP. Between the trimmed V and J ends, which lost 2 bases and 3 bases, there was a span of 20 bases. As DNA, the CDR3 is TGTGCTAGTGGTTTGCCTCTTGACGGAGCGGCCTACTACGAGCAGTACTTC. Its translation is CASGLPLDGAAYYEQYF.

V is TRBV7-9 and J is TRBJ1-6; no definite D call. With 1 base removed from V and 7 bases from J, the gap between germline ends came to 2 bases. This CDR3 is built from 12 residues. CDR1 and CDR2 from the germline V gene are SEHNR and FQNEAQ (reference sequence). CDR3 coding DNA: TGTGCCAGCAGCTTAGGGAATTCACCCCTCCACTTT. This sequence encodes CASSLGNSPLHF.

The chain has TRBV4-3 and TRBJ1-2; tentatively, D is TRBD1 (5 bases). Trimming took 0 bases from V and 2 from J, leaving 13 bases between them. Germline loops: CDR1 LGHNA, CDR2 YSLEER. The CDR3 is 16 amino acids. CDR3 DNA: TGCGCCAGCAGCCAAGATTACGGGGGATCGAACTATGGCTACACCTTC. Protein sequence: CASSQDYGGSNYGYTF.

The gene calls are TRBV28 and TRBJ1-6; a weak D match, TRBD1 (5 bases). With 2 bases removed from V and 13 bases from J, the gap between germline ends came to 9 bases. Per germline, CDR1 MDHEN and CDR2 SYDVKM. CDR3 length equals 12 residues. The CDR3 nucleotides read TGTGCCAGCAGTTTAGAGGGGACGCCCCTCCACTTT. Its protein product is CASSLEGTPLHF.

The gene calls are TRBV7-2 and TRBJ2-1; D gene uncertain. V lost 0 bases and J 3 bases, leaving 0 bases between the germline ends. CDR3 size: 12 residues. CDR1 is SGHTA and CDR2 is FQGNSA in the germline V gene. CDR3 sequence: CASSLAYNEQFF. The DNA of the CDR3 is TGTGCCAGCAGCTTAGCCTACAATGAGCAGTTCTTC. Complete variable domain (other parts from reference TRBV7-2 and TRBJ2-1): GAGVSQSPSNKVTEKGKDVELRCDPISGHTALYWYRQSLGQGLEFLIYFQGNSAPDKSGLPSDRFSAERTGGSVSTLTIQRTQQEDSAVYLCASSLAYNEQFFGPGTRLTVL.

This rearrangement joins TRBV9 to TRBJ2-7, with 11 bases lining up with TRBD2. V dropped 4 bases and J dropped 3; count of bases not matched to a gene: 6. The germline gives CDR1 SGDLS, CDR2 YYNGEE. The CDR3 spans 15 residues. CDR3 region: CASSPGTSGYYEQYF. Here the CDR3 DNA reads TGTGCCAGCAGCCCAGGGACTAGCGGTTACTACGAGCAGTACTTC.

This rearrangement joins TRBV7-2 to TRBJ2-2; D gene unclear. The CDR3 is made up of 14 amino acids. V was trimmed by 1 base and J by 6 bases, leaving 9 bases between them. Germline lookup yields CDR1 SGHTA and CDR2 FQGNSA. CDR3 amino acids: CASSLGASPGELFF. The CDR3, as DNA: TGTGCCAGCAGCTTAGGGGCCAGCCCCGGGGAGCTGTTTTTT. Combining the CDR3 with reference TRBV7-2 and TRBJ2-2 gives the whole variable domain GAGVSQSPSNKVTEKGKDVELRCDPISGHTALYWYRQSLGQGLEFLIYFQGNSAPDKSGLPSDRFSAERTGGSVSTLTIQRTQQEDSAVYLCASSLGASPGELFFGEGSRLTVL.

The J gene is TRBJ1-1, the V gene TRBV5-5; D perhaps matches TRBD1 (5 bases). Deletions cut 3 bases from V and 1 base from J, with 13 bases between. The CDR3 totals 15 residues. CDR1 and CDR2 from the germline V gene are SGHKS and YYEKEE (reference sequence). CDR3 residues: CASSSTRARNTEAFF. Written as DNA, the CDR3 is TGTGCCAGCAGCTCGACCAGGGCCCGGAACACTGAAGCTTTCTTT.

The chain combines TRBV19 with TRBJ1-2, with D perhaps matching TRBD1 (5 bases). Germline CDR1 LNHDA, CDR2 SQIVND (reference sequence). The V end lost 5 bases, the J end lost 4 bases, and 20 bases lay between the germline ends. This CDR3 region has 16 residues. CDR3 in amino acids: CASSAGWGVFLYGYTF. CDR3 in DNA: TGTGCCAGTAGTGCAGGTTGGGGGGTTTTCCTCTATGGCTACACCTTC.

The V and J genes are TRBV19 and TRBJ1-2; D may be TRBD1 (6 bases). CDR3 length: 14 amino acids. Germline V CDR1 and CDR2: LNHDA, SQIVND (reference sequence). Between the trimmed V and J ends, which lost 3 bases and 6 bases, there was a span of 14 bases. The CDR3 sequence is CASSILGAKNGYTF. DNA of the CDR3: TGTGCCAGTAGTATTTTGGGGGCGAAGAATGGCTACACCTTC.